This TCR beta chain appears in the sequencing data of a study of CD8 T cells in Susac syndrome. Study conclusions and caveats: Where Susac syndrome CD4+ T cell repertoires were concerned, no clonal expansion was evident.

The germline V gene has CDR1 LGHDT and CDR2 YNNKEL (reference sequence). The CDR3 covers 15 residues. Trimming stripped 8 bases from V and 4 bases from J, with 20 bases between. The authors reverse transcribed roughly 0.5 to 1 ug RNA with random hexamers. TCR beta CDR3 was amplified by immunoSEQ covering 54 Vbeta and 13 Jbeta. TCRdb redid the calling of the immunoSEQ multiplex PCR reads with MiXCR, one entry per CDR3 protein. Altogether 170,000 or so distinct CDR3 sequences are present, about 93% being singletons, with the ten largest covering approximately 0.099%. Points on this clonotype: Its target is unknown.

The rearrangement links TRBV3-1 to TRBJ1-1, with no clear D. Sequencing was done on a sample of CD4+ T cells from PBMCs. The receptor was isolated from a human donor with Susac syndrome. CDR3 sequence reads: CASAPFAGVGTEAFF. CDR3 bases: TGTGCCAGCGCTCCGTTTGCCGGGGTGGGCACTGAAGCTTTCTTT. Filled out from reference TRBV3-1 and TRBJ1-1, the complete variable domain reads DTAVSQTPKYLVTQMGNDKSIKCEQNLGHDTMYWYKQDSKKFLKIMFSYNNKELIINETVPNRFSPKSPDKAHLNLHINSLELGDSAVYFCASAPFAGVGTEAFFGQGTRLTVV.